This T cell receptor beta chain was captured in a study of T cells after posttransplantation cyclophosphamide. The study, taken as a whole, reports: Donor CD8+ memory clones often dominated recipient blood repertoires at later times. Blood and skin or GI T cell repertoires showed limited TRB overlap.

With regard to this clone: Antigen: not known.

The CDR3 sequence is 15 residues long. Trimming took 0 bases from V and 2 from J, leaving 9 bases between them. The germline V gene has CDR1 SGHRS and CDR2 YFSETQ. The data were produced by immunoSEQ multiplex PCR, yet TCRdb's version contains in-frame clones alone and is incomplete. Among more than 15,000 clones listed, 94% were seen once. The naive gate required viable CD3+CD4+ or CD3+CD8+ cells with CCR7+CD45RA+CD45RO-CD95-CD27+CD28+ phenotype. The sequenced sample consisted of naive CD4+ T cells sorted from blood. This chain links TRBV5-1 with TRBJ2-1, with D possibly TRBD2 on 5 matching bases. The sequence was collected from a woman in her forties or fifties in good health and a related stem cell transplant donor. In DNA, the CDR3 is TGCGCCAGCAGCTTGGTAGCGATGACCTACAATGAGCAGTTCTTC. The encoded protein is CASSLVAMTYNEQFF.